The 21 T cell receptor beta chains below come from one sample, sequenced in a study of shared clonotypes between healthy human individuals (dated by TCRdb to between 2020 and 2021). The library was made by the immunoSEQ multiplex PCR assay. This is the immuneACCESS table as TCRdb keeps it, with only in-frame sequences that have V and J called. A part of the clones is gone; compared with another copy, unresolved V genes explain less than half, and the rest is unexplained. This sample gives 400,000 to 600,000 clones in total; roughly three quarters of them show up just once. About 13% of the sample is held by the ten biggest clonotypes. Source material: PBMCs. The receptors were gathered from a woman between 40 and 50 years old in good health. Some clones in this sample may be carry-over from other donors' samples.

V usage is TRBV30 and J usage is TRBJ1-4; the D gene is possibly TRBD1 (5 bases). CDR1 and CDR2 (germline): GTSNPN, SVGIG (reference sequence). V was trimmed by 2 bases and J by 5 bases, leaving 9 bases between them. The CDR3 sequence is 13 residues long. CDR3 bases: TGTGCCTGGAGTAGGGACGCCAATGAAAAACTGTTTTTT. It codes for CAWSRDANEKLFF.

This clone was seen a few times. The rearrangement uses TRBV10-3 and TRBJ2-7, with TRBD2 matching 12 bases. In germline, CDR1 is ENHRY, CDR2 SYGVKD. The J segment lost 2 bases and the V segment lost 6 bases, leaving 5 bases of the junction unmatched. This CDR3 comprises 15 residues. The CDR3 coding sequence is TGTGCCATCAGCACACTAGCGGGAGGTGCCTACGAGCAGTACTTC. Its translation is CAISTLAGGAYEQYF.

This chain uses TRBV5-4 with TRBJ2-1; D remains ambiguous. The CDR3 consists of 16 residues. CDR1 is SGHNT, CDR2 YYREEE, per germline (reference sequence). Trimming shortened V by 6 bases and J by 0 bases, and 16 bases separated the two germline ends. The CDR3 loop is CASTTRLLSSYNEQFF. CDR3 bases: TGTGCCAGCACCACCAGACTCCTAAGCTCCTACAATGAGCAGTTCTTC.

V gene TRBV4-1 combines with J gene TRBJ2-5; D may be TRBD1 (5 bases). CDR1 is MGHRA, CDR2 YSYEKL, per germline. V lost 6 bases and J 5 bases, leaving 13 bases between the germline ends. The CDR3 extends over 13 amino acids. The CDR3 bases are TGCGCCAGCAGGGCAGGGCTATCGGAGACCCAGTACTTC. It is translated as CASRAGLSETQYF.

V gene TRBV1 combines with J gene TRBJ2-4; the table's D call TRBD2 went unverified against the DNA. TRBV1 is reported as a pseudogene. This CDR3 contains 19 residues. CDR3 residues: CTSSQDGQLGREGENIQYF. CDR3 nucleotides: TGCACCAGCAGCCAAGATGGCCAATTGGGGCGGGAGGGCGAAAACATTCAGTACTTC.

The chain carries TRBV4-2 and TRBJ1-4, with D unresolved. V was clipped by 0 bases and J by 0 bases, with 8 bases between them. Per germline, CDR1 LGHNA and CDR2 YNFKEQ. CDR3 length: 16 residues. In DNA form, the CDR3 reads TGTGCCAGCAGCCAAGACGCAGTTACAACTAATGAAAAACTGTTTTTT. It translates to CASSQDAVTTNEKLFF.

The CDR3 sequence is CASSYNDRPEAFF. Here the CDR3 DNA reads TGTGCCAGCAGTTACAATGACAGACCTGAAGCTTTCTTT. The genes are TRBV6-5 and TRBJ1-1; D perhaps matches TRBD1 (5 bases). Trimming took 2 bases from V and 6 from J, leaving 10 bases between them. CDR1 is MNHEY, CDR2 SVGAGI, per germline. The CDR3 extends over 13 amino acids.

This chain joins TRBV28 and TRBJ2-3; 8 positions match TRBD1. The trim removed 6 bases at V and 6 bases at J, leaving 8 bases unmatched. The CDR3 contains 14 residues. CDR1 and CDR2 (germline): MDHEN, SYDVKM. The CDR3 sequence is CASRETGVADTQYF. In DNA form, the CDR3 reads TGTGCCAGCAGGGAGACAGGGGTTGCCGATACGCAGTATTTT.

This clone has more than one count but fewer than ten. The chain links TRBV6-4 to TRBJ2-7, with TRBD1 matching over 8 bases. V was clipped by 6 bases and J by 3 bases; unmatched bases: 10. Per the germline V gene, CDR1 is MRHNA and CDR2 is SNTAGT. The CDR3 runs 15 residues. The CDR3 loop reads CASSKTGDPNYEQYF. The CDR3 coding sequence is TGTGCCAGCAGCAAGACAGGGGACCCAAACTACGAGCAGTACTTC.

In this sample, this clone turned up once. V and J are TRBV7-3 and TRBJ1-2, with D possibly matching TRBD1 (5 bases). The CDR3 covers 12 residues. CDR1 is SGHTA, CDR2 FQGTGA, per germline. The V and J ends lost 4 bases and 7 bases respectively, with 10 bases between them. The DNA for the CDR3 is TGTGCCAGCAGCTCCGGGACCGGTGGCTACACCTTC. Amino acids: CASSSGTGGYTF.

This chain joins TRBV29-1 and TRBJ2-7; 7 bases line up with TRBD2. Trimming cost V 4 bases and J 0 bases; bases outside gene matches: 6. This CDR3 has 14 residues. Per germline, CDR1 SQVTM and CDR2 ANQGSEA. This CDR3 is CSVVRLASSYEQYF. The CDR3 region has the DNA TGCAGCGTTGTTAGACTAGCAAGCTCCTACGAGCAGTACTTC.

The J gene is TRBJ2-1, the V gene TRBV5-4; no clear D gene. The CDR3 has 16 residues. The V gene's germline CDR1 is SGHNT and CDR2 YYREEE (reference sequence). V lost 3 bases and J lost 0, with 13 bases in between. The DNA of the CDR3 is TGTGCCAGCAGCTCCAAGGCGGCCCCCTCCTACAATGAGCAGTTCTTC. This gives the protein CASSSKAAPSYNEQFF.

Comments on this clone: The junction departs from germline at one end; a sequencing error may be responsible. This sequence joins TRBV6-6 and TRBJ1-4; TRBD1 agrees at 7 bases. Germline lookup yields CDR1 MNHNY and CDR2 SVGAGI (reference sequence). The CDR3 consists of 14 residues. The CDR3, as DNA: TGTGTCAGCAGGGAAGGGACAGCCTCGGGAAAACTGTTTTTT. Translated: CVSREGTASGKLFF.

With regard to this clone: This same CDR3 is encoded by further DNA sequences in the sample. The chain has TRBV11-1 and TRBJ1-1, with TRBD1 identical over 8 bases. CDR1 SGHAT and CDR2 FQDESV come from the germline V gene (reference sequence). The length of the CDR3 is 13 residues. Germline trimming cut 4 bases from V and 4 bases from J; bases unmatched to any gene: 2. CDR3 protein: CASSYTGGTEAFF. CDR3 sequence (DNA): TGTGCCAGCAGCTACACAGGGGGCACTGAAGCTTTCTTT.

This chain links TRBV29-1 with TRBJ1-4, with D unclear. Trimming pared 7 bases from V and 2 bases from J, leaving 5 bases between. Germline CDR1 SQVTM, CDR2 ANQGSEA. The CDR3 totals 11 residues. CDR3 nucleotides: TGCAGCGGGGCTACTAATGAAAAACTGTTTTTT. Residues: CSGATNEKLFF.

The J gene is TRBJ2-7, the V gene TRBV28; the D gene is possibly TRBD1 (5 bases). From germline, CDR1 is MDHEN and CDR2 SYDVKM. The CDR3 contains 15 residues. The ends were cut back, 7 bases at V and 0 bases at J, with 16 bases in the middle. The CDR3 DNA reads TGTGCCAGCATGGGGCCATTGGGAAACTCCTACGAGCAGTACTTC. Residues: CASMGPLGNSYEQYF.

The chain recombines TRBV19 with TRBJ2-1, with TRBD1 as a possible D gene (6 bases). The CDR3 sequence is 15 residues long. CDR1 and CDR2 from the germline V gene are LNHDA and SQIVND (reference sequence). V lost 5 bases, J lost 3 bases, and 14 bases lay in between. The CDR3 coding sequence is TGTGCCAGTAGTGCTACAGGGACGGGCTACAATGAGCAGTTCTTC. Its protein is CASSATGTGYNEQFF.

The gene calls are TRBV5-6 and TRBJ2-5; D unresolved. The CDR3 has 16 amino acids. Per germline, CDR1 SGHDT and CDR2 YYEEEE. V lost 1 base and J 2 bases, leaving 15 bases between the germline ends. The CDR3 protein is CASSLLSEVWQETQYF. The CDR3 bases are TGTGCCAGCAGCTTGTTGTCCGAGGTGTGGCAAGAGACCCAGTACTTC.

V usage is TRBV5-1 and J usage is TRBJ2-3; 8 bases match TRBD1. This CDR3 spans 16 amino acids. Germline-derived CDR1 and CDR2 are SGHRS and YFSETQ. V shed 0 bases and J 1 base; nucleotides not matched to a gene: 4. The CDR3: CASSLVPGQGTDTQYF. The CDR3 DNA reads as TGCGCCAGCAGCTTGGTACCGGGACAGGGCACAGATACGCAGTATTTT.

This clone was detected only a few times. The chain has TRBV6-4 and TRBJ2-2; 8 positions agree with TRBD1. Trimming removed 2 bases from V and 1 base from J; junction bases left unmatched: 6. CDR3 length: 17 residues. Germline V gene data show CDR1 as MRHNA and CDR2 as SNTAGT. This CDR3 is CASSDAPGTGNTGELFF. The CDR3 coding sequence is TGTGCCAGCAGTGACGCCCCCGGGACAGGGAACACCGGGGAGCTGTTTTTT.

The chain's CDR3 is CAIRKGTSGTYEQYF. For the CDR3, the DNA is TGTGCCATCAGGAAGGGAACCTCAGGAACCTACGAGCAGTACTTC. V is TRBV10-3 and J is TRBJ2-7; the D is unclear. With 6 bases removed from V and 2 bases from J, the gap between germline ends came to 17 bases. The CDR3 sequence is 15 residues long. The germline V gene encodes CDR1 ENHRY and CDR2 SYGVKD.